Sequencing of this TCR beta chain was carried out in a study of OX40 agonist ivuxolimab in advanced cancers. As for the study in general: The patients received agonistic anti-OX40 (CD134) antibody ivuxolimab. The dose of intravenous ivuxolimab that patients received every 2 weeks ranged from 0.01 to 10 mg/kg. The dose-escalation group included hepatocellular carcinoma, melanoma, renal cell carcinoma and head and neck cancer. Among those treated, three patients had partial responses, one with hepatocellular carcinoma and two with cutaneous melanoma.

Repertoires were generated with immunoSEQ multiplex PCR, while TCRdb's copy carries only in-frame clones and drops some. This table has tens of thousands of clones, 90% to 95% appearing once. V was pared by 0 bases and J by 0 bases, with 4 bases of the junction left unmatched. The CDR3 is made up of 17 amino acids. The germline gives CDR1 MNHEY, CDR2 SMNVEV (reference sequence). Here the sequenced sample was CD4+ or CD8+ T cells sorted from blood, taken in a trial of the OX40 agonist ivuxolimab. The rearrangement uses TRBV27 and TRBJ1-1, with 10 bases identical to TRBD1. The TCR comes from an adult with an advanced solid tumor such as melanoma, head and neck, liver or kidney cancer. This chain's CDR3 is CASSLSPGQGLNTEAFF. The CDR3 bases are TGTGCCAGCAGTTTATCCCCGGGACAGGGGTTGAACACTGAAGCTTTCTTT.